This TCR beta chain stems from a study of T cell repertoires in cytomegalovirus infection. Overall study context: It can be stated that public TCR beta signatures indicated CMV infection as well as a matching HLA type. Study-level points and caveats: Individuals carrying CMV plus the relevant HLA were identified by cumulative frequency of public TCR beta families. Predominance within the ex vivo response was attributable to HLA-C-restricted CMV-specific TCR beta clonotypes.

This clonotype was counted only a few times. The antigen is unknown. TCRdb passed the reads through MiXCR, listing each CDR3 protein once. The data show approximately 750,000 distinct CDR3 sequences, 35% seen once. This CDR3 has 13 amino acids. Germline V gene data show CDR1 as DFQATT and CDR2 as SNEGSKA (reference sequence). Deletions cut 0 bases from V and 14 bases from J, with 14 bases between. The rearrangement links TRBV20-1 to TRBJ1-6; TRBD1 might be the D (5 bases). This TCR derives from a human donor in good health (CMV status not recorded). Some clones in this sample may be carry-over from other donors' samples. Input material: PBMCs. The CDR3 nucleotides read TGCAGTGCTAGAGATCTAGGGGTCCTGGCCCTCCACTTT. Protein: CSARDLGVLALHF.